The next 6 T cell receptor beta chains were all read from a single sample in a study of radiotherapy plus CTLA-4 blockade in lung cancer (dated 2018 in TCRdb). The library was generated by the immunoSEQ multiplex PCR assay. Here the immuneACCESS table is served through TCRdb, limited to in-frame sequences with V and J called. Missing clones are a known gap in these copies; in checked studies unresolved V genes cover under half, and the rest lacks a known reason. This sample has about 39,000 clones in its table, and 75% to 85% of those were observed once. Of the sample, 20% to 25% is held by the ten largest clones. The sample here was peripheral blood, taken from a patient treated with radiotherapy plus ipilimumab. The receptors were sampled from a human donor with non-small cell lung cancer that progressed on radiotherapy plus ipilimumab.

This clone has just a few counts. The chain combines TRBV7-9 with TRBJ2-3; no clear D. CDR3 size: 16 residues. Looked up from germline, CDR1 is SEHNR and CDR2 is FQNEAQ (reference sequence). Trimming left V 1 base short and J 0 bases short, with 11 bases between. This chain's CDR3 is CASSLGSGTSTDTQYF. The CDR3 DNA reads TGTGCCAGCAGCTTAGGGTCAGGAACGAGCACAGATACGCAGTATTTT.

As regards this clone: The limits of the CDR3 on the DNA are not certain, so only TCRdb's listed CDR3 is given. This chain connects TRBV21-1 to TRBJ1-5; the D call in the table, TRBD1, was not verified against the DNA. TRBV21-1 is classified as a pseudogene. The CDR3 length equals 19 residues, ends included. CDR3 protein: CASSRWGRGTPSSNQPQHF.

The chain is built from TRBV6-6 and TRBJ2-7; 7 bases fit TRBD2. Germline lookup yields CDR1 MNHNY and CDR2 SVGAGI (reference sequence). With 0 bases clipped from V and 6 bases from J, the junction kept 5 bases outside the gene matches. This CDR3 is 14 amino acids long. Here the CDR3 reads CASSYSTSGGEQYF. Here the CDR3 DNA reads TGTGCCAGCAGTTACTCGACGTCGGGGGGCGAGCAGTACTTC.

The V gene is TRBV5-1, the J gene TRBJ1-1; no clear D gene. V lost 0 bases and J 7 bases, leaving 13 bases between the germline ends. The length of the CDR3 is 14 residues. Germline V gene sequence: CDR1 SGHRS, CDR2 YFSETQ. CDR3 DNA: TGCGCCAGCAGCTTGGATGGTGTGAGCTATGAAGCTTTCTTT. Protein product: CASSLDGVSYEAFF.

The rearrangement uses TRBV5-6 and TRBJ2-3; D unclear. Germline CDR1 and CDR2: SGHDT and YYEEEE. CDR3 length equals 15 residues. Trimming stripped 2 bases from V and 6 bases from J, with 16 bases between. In DNA, the CDR3 is TGTGCCAGCAGCTTCGGTCTTCAGGTGGTGGATACGCAGTATTTT. Translated: CASSFGLQVVDTQYF. Combining the CDR3 with reference TRBV5-6 and TRBJ2-3 gives the whole variable domain DAGVTQSPTHLIKTRGQQVTLRCSPKSGHDTVSWYQQALGQGPQFIFQYYEEEERQRGNFPDRFSGHQFPNYSSELNVNALLLGDSALYLCASSFGLQVVDTQYFGPGTRLTVL.

The chain has TRBV5-4 and TRBJ2-7; 8 bases map to TRBD1. Trimming at V came to 5 bases and at J to 3 bases, leaving 7 bases not matched to a gene. This CDR3 is 14 amino acids long. Germline V lookup: CDR1 SGHNT, CDR2 YYREEE (reference sequence). The CDR3 DNA follows: TGTGCCAGCAGGCCCCCCGGACAGGGCTACGAGCAGTACTTC. This codes for CASRPPGQGYEQYF. Combining the CDR3 with reference TRBV5-4 and TRBJ2-7 gives the whole variable domain ETGVTQSPTHLIKTRGQQVTLRCSSQSGHNTVSWYQQALGQGPQFIFQYYREEENGRGNFPPRFSGLQFPNYSSELNVNALELDDSALYLCASRPPGQGYEQYFGPGTRLTVT.